This T cell receptor (beta chain) was observed in a study of blood T cells in healthy people across ages. This clonotype came up a few times. Germline V gene data show CDR1 as MDHEN and CDR2 as SYDVKM. The CDR3 sequence is 14 residues long. The ends were cut back, 2 bases at V and 9 bases at J, with 14 bases in the middle. The use of a sample-barcoded 5' primer and a J-beta primer mix characterized a second PCR of roughly 6 to 12 cycles. One entry per CDR3 protein results from TCRdb running MiXCR on the 5' RACE reads. Among 650,000 to 700,000 distinct CDR3 sequences listed, about 30% were seen once. The chain joins TRBV28 to TRBJ2-1, with a weak D call TRBD2 (6 bases). The sequenced sample consisted of blood. This receptor was identified in a woman at least 80 years old in good health. This CDR3 is CASSLMRGRGEQFF. The CDR3 DNA follows: TGTGCCAGCAGTTTAATGCGGGGTAGAGGTGAGCAGTTCTTC.